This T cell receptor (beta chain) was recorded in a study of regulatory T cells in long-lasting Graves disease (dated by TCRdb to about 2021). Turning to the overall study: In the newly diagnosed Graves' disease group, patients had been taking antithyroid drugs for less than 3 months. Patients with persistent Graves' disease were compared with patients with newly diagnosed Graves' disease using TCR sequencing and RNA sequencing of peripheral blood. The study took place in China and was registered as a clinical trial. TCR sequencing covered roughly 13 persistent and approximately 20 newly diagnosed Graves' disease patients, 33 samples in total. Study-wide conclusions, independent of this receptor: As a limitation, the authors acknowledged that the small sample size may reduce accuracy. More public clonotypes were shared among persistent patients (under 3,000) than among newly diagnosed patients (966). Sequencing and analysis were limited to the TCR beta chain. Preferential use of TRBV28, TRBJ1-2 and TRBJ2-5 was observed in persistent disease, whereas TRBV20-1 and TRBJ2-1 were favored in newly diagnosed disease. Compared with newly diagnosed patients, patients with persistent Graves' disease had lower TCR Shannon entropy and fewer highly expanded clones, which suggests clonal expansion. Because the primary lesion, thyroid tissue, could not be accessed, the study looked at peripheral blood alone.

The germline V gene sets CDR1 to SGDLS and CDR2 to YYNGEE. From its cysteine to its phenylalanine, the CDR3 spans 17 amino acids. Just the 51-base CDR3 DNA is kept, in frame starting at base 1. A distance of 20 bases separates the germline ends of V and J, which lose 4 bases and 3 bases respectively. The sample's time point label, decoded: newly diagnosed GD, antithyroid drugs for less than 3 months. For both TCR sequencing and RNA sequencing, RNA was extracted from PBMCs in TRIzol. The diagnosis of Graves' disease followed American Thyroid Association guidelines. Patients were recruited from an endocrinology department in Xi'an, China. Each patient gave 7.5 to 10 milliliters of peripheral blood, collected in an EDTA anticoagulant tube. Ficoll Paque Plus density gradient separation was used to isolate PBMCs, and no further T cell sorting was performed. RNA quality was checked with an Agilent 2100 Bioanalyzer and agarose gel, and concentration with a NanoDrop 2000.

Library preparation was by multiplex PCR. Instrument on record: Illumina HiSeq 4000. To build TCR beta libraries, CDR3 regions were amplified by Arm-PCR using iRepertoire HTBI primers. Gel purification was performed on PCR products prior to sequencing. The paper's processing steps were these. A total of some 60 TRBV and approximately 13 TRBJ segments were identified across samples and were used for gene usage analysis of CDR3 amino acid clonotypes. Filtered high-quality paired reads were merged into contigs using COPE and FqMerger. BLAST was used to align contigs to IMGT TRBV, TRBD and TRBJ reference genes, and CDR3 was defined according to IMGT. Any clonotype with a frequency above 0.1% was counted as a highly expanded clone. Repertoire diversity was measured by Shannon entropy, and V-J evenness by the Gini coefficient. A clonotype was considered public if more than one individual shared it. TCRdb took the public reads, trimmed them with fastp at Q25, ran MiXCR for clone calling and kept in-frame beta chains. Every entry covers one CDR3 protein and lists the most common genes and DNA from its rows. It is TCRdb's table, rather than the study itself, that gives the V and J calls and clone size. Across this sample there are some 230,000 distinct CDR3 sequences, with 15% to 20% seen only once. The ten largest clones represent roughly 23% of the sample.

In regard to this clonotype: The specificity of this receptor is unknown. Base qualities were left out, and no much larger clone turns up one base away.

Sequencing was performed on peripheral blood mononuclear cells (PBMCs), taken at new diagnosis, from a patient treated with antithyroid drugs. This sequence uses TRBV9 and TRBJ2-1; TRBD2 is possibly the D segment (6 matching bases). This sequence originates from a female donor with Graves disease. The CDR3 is CASSSSPGLGHYNEQFF. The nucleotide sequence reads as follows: TGTGCCAGCAGCTCTTCACCGGGACTGGGCCACTACAATGAGCAGTTCTTC.